The subject of this entry is one T cell receptor beta chain. This sample was included in a study of identifying expanded T cells in peripheral blood. Generated by immunoSEQ multiplex PCR, the TCRdb table keeps only in-frame clones and is missing some. The data hold about 58,000 clones, with approximately 89% observed a single time. Unmatched junction bases numbered 9, after V lost 6 bases and J lost 5 bases. The germline gives CDR1 SGDLS, CDR2 YYNGEE. The CDR3 runs 15 residues. The sequenced sample was blood. The chain uses TRBV9 and TRBJ2-7; 12 nucleotides match TRBD2. This receptor was identified in a person aged 18-70 years in good health. Written as DNA, the CDR3 is TGTGCCAGCACTAGAGGGTCTAGCGGGGGGGACGAGCAGTACTTC. Translating gives CASTRGSSGGDEQYF.